The T cell receptor (beta chain) under discussion was sequenced for a study of cytomegalovirus exposure and HLA in healthy donors. Study-wide points: An analysis done earlier found most TCR beta V segments productive about 87% or about 30% of the time.

13 Jbeta primers and 60 Vbeta primers were used for the PCR. Measured with immunoSEQ multiplex PCR; TCRdb has only the in-frame clones, and not every one. The sample carries approximately 210,000 clones, around 83% recorded once. On this clone itself: Its target is not known.

This receptor was identified in a woman aged 40 to 50 in good health and CMV-seronegative. The sequenced sample consisted of PBMCs.

The CDR3, as DNA: TGTGCCAGCTCACCCACCTTAGCCCGATTTTACGAGCAGTACTTC. This translates into CASSPTLARFYEQYF. J is TRBJ2-7 and V is TRBV18, with D uncertain. Germline lookup yields CDR1 KGHSH and CDR2 LQKENI. The CDR3 runs 15 residues. Trimming left V 3 bases short and J 4 bases short, with 16 bases between.